The next 8 T cell receptor beta chains were all read from a single sample in a study of T cell clonotyping in hematopoietic cell transplantation. TCRdb's copy holds only in-frame clones and misses some; the assay was immunoSEQ multiplex PCR. The sample holds fewer than 50,000 clones, 80% to 90% seen once. The time point is: recipient sample about 28 days before transplant, after cytoreduction. Source: peripheral blood mononuclear cells, taken before stem cell transplant. These receptors all come from a man aged 55 to 69 with biphenotypic leukemia. Some clones in this sample may be carry-over from other donors' samples.

The chain uses TRBV12-5 and TRBJ2-5; D may be TRBD2 (6 bases). V lost 7 bases to trimming and J lost 4 bases, with 19 bases between them. The CDR3 has 15 residues. Germline CDR1 and CDR2: LGHNT and FRNRAP. CDR3 in amino acids: CASANEGGRGETQYF. The CDR3 DNA follows: TGTGCTAGTGCCAACGAGGGAGGCCGGGGAGAGACCCAGTACTTC.

The chain employs TRBV5-1 and TRBJ2-5; the D gene is possibly TRBD1 (6 bases). CDR3 length equals 13 residues. The V gene lost 0 bases and the J gene lost 4 bases, with 7 bases spanning the gap. Germline V gives CDR1 SGHRS, CDR2 YFSETQ. The CDR3, as DNA: TGCGCCAGCAGCTTGGGAGGGGGAGAGACCCAGTACTTC. Protein sequence: CASSLGGGETQYF. The complete variable domain, with remaining parts taken from reference TRBV5-1 and TRBJ2-5, reads KAGVTQTPRYLIKTRGQQVTLSCSPISGHRSVSWYQQTPGQGLQFLFEYFSETQRNKGNFPGRFSGRQFSNSRSEMNVSTLELGDSALYLCASSLGGGETQYFGPGTRLLVL.

This chain links TRBV2 with TRBJ2-4; no firm D call. Germline values: CDR1 SNHLY, CDR2 FYNNEI. Trimming removed 4 bases at V and 8 bases at J, with 12 bases between. This CDR3 comprises 13 residues. The CDR3 protein is CASSVTLGDIQYF. CDR3 sequence (DNA): TGTGCCAGCAGTGTCACCCTTGGGGACATTCAGTACTTC. The full variable domain, its missing parts supplied by reference TRBV2 and TRBJ2-4, is EPEVTQTPSHQVTQMGQEVILRCVPISNHLYFYWYRQILGQKVEFLVSFYNNEISEKSEIFDDQFSVERPDGSNFTLKIRSTKLEDSAMYFCASSVTLGDIQYFGAGTRLSVL.

The chain joins TRBV5-1 to TRBJ2-3; D uncertain. V gave up 4 bases and J gave up 3 bases, with 6 bases separating them. Germline V gene lookup returns CDR1 SGHRS and CDR2 YFSETQ. CDR3 length: 12 amino acids. This CDR3 reads CASSVATDTQYF. As DNA, the CDR3 is TGCGCCAGCAGCGTGGCGACAGATACGCAGTATTTT.

This chain connects TRBV2 to TRBJ1-2; 8 nucleotides agree with TRBD1. In germline, CDR1 is SNHLY, CDR2 FYNNEI. After removal of 9 bases from V and 8 bases from J, the junction contained 11 bases not matched to a gene. The CDR3 runs to 13 residues. CDR3 region: CASERQGQEGYTF. CDR3 bases: TGTGCCAGTGAACGACAGGGGCAGGAAGGCTACACCTTC.

The J gene is TRBJ1-1, the V gene TRBV6-1; D uncertain. The CDR3 contains 13 residues. CDR1 and CDR2 (germline): MNHNS, SASEGT. Between the trimmed V and J ends, which lost 3 bases and 1 base, there was a span of 6 bases. CDR3 in amino acids: CASSDLKNTEAFF. The CDR3 nucleotides read TGTGCCAGCAGTGACCTTAAGAACACTGAAGCTTTCTTT.

This clone was counted a few times. The chain uses TRBV9 and TRBJ2-6; tentatively, D is TRBD2 (8 bases). The CDR3 is 19 residues long. The ends were cut back, 4 bases at V and 1 base at J, with 21 bases in the middle. Per germline, CDR1 SGDLS and CDR2 YYNGEE. CDR3 region: CASSLSGGQPLSGANVLTF. In DNA form, the CDR3 reads TGTGCCAGCAGCCTAAGCGGGGGACAGCCTCTATCTGGGGCCAACGTCCTGACTTTC.

The gene calls are TRBV30 and TRBJ2-1; 7 nucleotides line up with TRBD2. Germline V CDR1 and CDR2: GTSNPN, SVGIG (reference sequence). The V segment lost 4 bases and the J segment 10 bases; nucleotides outside the gene matches: 10. There are 13 residues in the CDR3. CDR3 protein: CAWKAGTQYEQFF. The CDR3 region has the DNA TGTGCCTGGAAAGCGGGGACTCAGTACGAGCAGTTCTTC. Drawing the rest from reference TRBV30 and TRBJ2-1, the complete variable domain is SQTIHQWPATLVQPVGSPLSLECTVEGTSNPNLYWYRQAAGRGLQLLFYSVGIGQISSEVPQNLSASRPQDRQFILSSKKLLLSDSGFYLCAWKAGTQYEQFFGPGTRLTVL.